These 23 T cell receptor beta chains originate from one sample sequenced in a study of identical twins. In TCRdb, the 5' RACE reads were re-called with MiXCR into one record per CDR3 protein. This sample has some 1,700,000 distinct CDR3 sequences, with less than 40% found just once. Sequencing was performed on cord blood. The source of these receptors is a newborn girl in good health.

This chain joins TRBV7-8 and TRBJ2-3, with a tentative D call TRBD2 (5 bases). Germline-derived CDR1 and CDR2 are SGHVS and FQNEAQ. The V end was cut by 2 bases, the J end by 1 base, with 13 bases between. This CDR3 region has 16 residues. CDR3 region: CASSLKLAAGTDTQYF. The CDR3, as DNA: TGTGCCAGCAGCTTAAAGCTAGCAGCTGGCACAGATACGCAGTATTTT.

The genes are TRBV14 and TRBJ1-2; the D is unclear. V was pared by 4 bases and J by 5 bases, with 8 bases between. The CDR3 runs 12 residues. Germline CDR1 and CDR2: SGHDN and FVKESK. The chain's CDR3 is CASSPNGYGYTF. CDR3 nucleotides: TGTGCCAGCAGCCCAAACGGATATGGCTACACCTTC.

CDR3 sequence (DNA): TGTGCCAGCACTAGAGCGGGAGGCACCACAGATACGCAGTATTTT. Encoded protein: CASTRAGGTTDTQYF. V is TRBV2 and J is TRBJ2-3, with TRBD2 identical over 9 bases. Germline trimming cut 7 bases from V and 2 bases from J; bases unmatched to any gene: 7. Germline V gene data show CDR1 as SNHLY and CDR2 as FYNNEI. The CDR3 contains 15 residues.

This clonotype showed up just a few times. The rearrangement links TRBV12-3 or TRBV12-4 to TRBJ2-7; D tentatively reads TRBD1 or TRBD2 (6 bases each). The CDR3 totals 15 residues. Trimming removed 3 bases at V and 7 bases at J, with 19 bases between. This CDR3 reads CASSLGASAYNEQYF. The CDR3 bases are TGTGCCAGCAGTTTGGGGGCTAGCGCCTACAATGAGCAGTACTTC.

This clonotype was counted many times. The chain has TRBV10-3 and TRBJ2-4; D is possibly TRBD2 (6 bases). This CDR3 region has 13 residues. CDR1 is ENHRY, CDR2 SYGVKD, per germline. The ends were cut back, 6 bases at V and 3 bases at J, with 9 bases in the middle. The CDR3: CAIRGTDKNIQYF. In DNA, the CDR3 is TGTGCCATCAGGGGGACTGACAAAAACATTCAGTACTTC.

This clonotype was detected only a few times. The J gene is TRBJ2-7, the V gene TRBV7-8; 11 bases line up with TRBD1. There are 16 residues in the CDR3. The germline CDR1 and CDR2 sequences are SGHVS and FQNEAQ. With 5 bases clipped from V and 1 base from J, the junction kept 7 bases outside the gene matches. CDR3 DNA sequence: TGTGCCAGCAGCATCACCGGGACAGGGGGGTCCTACGAGCAGTACTTC. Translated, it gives CASSITGTGGSYEQYF. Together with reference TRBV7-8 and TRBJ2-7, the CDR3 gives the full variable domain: GAGVSQSPRYKVAKRGQDVALRCDPISGHVSLFWYQQALGQGPEFLTYFQNEAQLDKSGLPSDRFFAERPEGSVSTLKIQRTQQEDSAVYLCASSITGTGGSYEQYFGPGTRLTVT.

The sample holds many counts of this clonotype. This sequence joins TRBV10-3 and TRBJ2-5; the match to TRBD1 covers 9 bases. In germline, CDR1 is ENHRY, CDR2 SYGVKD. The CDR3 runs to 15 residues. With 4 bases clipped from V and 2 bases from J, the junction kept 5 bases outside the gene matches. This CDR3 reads CAISGTDRGQETQYF. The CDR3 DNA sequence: TGTGCCATCAGTGGGACCGACAGGGGGCAAGAGACCCAGTACTTC.

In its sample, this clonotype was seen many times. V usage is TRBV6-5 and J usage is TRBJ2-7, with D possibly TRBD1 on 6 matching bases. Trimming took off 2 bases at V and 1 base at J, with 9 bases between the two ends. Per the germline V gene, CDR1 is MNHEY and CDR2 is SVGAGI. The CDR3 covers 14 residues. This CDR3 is CASSYDRRSYEQYF. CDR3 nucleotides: TGTGCCAGCAGTTACGACAGGAGGTCCTACGAGCAGTACTTC.

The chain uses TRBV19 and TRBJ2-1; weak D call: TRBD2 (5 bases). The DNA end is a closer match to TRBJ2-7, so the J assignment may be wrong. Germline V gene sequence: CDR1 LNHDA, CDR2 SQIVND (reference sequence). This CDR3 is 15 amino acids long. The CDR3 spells CASSIWESSYNEQYF. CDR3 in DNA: TGTGCCAGTAGTATATGGGAGAGCTCCTACAATGAGCAGTACTTC.

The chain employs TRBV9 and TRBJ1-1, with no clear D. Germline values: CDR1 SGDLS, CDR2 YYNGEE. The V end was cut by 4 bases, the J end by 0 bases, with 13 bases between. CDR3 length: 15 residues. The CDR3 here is CASSPRSAMNTEAFF. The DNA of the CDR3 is TGTGCCAGCAGCCCACGAAGCGCCATGAACACTGAAGCTTTCTTT.

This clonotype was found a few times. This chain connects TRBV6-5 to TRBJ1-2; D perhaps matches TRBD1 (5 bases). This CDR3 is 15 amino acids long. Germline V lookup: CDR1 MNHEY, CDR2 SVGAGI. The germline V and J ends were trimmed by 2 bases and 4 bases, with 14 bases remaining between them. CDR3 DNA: TGTGCCAGCAGTTACCCGGGGCCCTACAGCTATGGCTACACCTTC. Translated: CASSYPGPYSYGYTF.

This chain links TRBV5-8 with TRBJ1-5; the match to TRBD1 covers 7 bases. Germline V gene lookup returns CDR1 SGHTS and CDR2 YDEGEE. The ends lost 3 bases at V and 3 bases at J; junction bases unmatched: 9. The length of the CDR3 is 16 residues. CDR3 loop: CASSSDREGVNQPQHF. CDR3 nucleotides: TGTGCCAGCAGCTCCGACAGGGAGGGAGTCAATCAGCCCCAGCATTTT. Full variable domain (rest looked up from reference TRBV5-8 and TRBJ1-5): EAGVTQSPTHLIKTRGQQATLRCSPISGHTSVYWYQQALGLGLQFLLWYDEGEERNRGNFPPRFSGRQFPNYSSELNVNALELEDSALYLCASSSDREGVNQPQHFGDGTRLSIL.

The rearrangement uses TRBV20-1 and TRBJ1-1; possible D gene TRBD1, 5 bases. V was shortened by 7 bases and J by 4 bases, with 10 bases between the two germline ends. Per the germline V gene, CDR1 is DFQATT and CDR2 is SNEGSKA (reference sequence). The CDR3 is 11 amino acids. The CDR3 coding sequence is TGCAGTGTGGGGGGACCCACTGAAGCTTTCTTT. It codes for CSVGGPTEAFF.

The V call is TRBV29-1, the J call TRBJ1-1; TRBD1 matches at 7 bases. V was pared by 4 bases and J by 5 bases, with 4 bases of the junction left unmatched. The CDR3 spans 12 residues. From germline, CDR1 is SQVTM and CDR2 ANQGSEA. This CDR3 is CSVGGRGTEAFF. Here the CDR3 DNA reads TGCAGCGTTGGGGGCAGGGGGACTGAAGCTTTCTTT.

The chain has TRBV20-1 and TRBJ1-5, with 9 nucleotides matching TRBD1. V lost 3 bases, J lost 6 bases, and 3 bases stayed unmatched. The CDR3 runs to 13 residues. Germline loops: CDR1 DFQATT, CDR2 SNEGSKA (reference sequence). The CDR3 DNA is TGCAGTGCTAGGGGACAGGGTAGTCAGCCCCAGCATTTT. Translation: CSARGQGSQPQHF.

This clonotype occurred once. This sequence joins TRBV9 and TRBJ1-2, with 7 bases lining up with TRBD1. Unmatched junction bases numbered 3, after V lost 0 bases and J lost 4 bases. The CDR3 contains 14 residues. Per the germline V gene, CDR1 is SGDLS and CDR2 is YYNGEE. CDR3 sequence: CASSVEPGGYGYTF. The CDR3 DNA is TGTGCCAGCAGCGTAGAACCAGGGGGCTATGGCTACACCTTC. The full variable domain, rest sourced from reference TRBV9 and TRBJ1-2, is DSGVTQTPKHLITATGQRVTLRCSPRSGDLSVYWYQQSLDQGLQFLIQYYNGEERAKGNILERFSAQQFPDLHSELNLSSLELGDSALYFCASSVEPGGYGYTFGSGTRLTVV.

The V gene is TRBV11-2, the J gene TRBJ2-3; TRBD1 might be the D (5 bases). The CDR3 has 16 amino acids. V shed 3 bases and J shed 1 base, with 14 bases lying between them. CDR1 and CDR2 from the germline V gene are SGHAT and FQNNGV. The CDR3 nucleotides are TGTGCCAGCAGCTTTTCGGTGGGGCTCGGCACAGATACGCAGTATTTT. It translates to CASSFSVGLGTDTQYF.

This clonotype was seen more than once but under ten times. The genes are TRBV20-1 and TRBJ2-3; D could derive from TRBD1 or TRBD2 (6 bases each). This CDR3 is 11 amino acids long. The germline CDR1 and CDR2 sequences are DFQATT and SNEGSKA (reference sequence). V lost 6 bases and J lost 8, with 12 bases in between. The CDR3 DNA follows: TGCAGTGCCCCGGAGGGGGTTACGCAGTATTTT. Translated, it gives CSAPEGVTQYF.

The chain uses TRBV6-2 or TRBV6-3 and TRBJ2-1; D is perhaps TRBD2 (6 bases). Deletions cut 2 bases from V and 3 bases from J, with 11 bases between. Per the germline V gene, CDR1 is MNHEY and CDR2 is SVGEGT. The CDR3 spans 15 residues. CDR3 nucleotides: TGTGCCAGCAGTTACCCCCGGGAGAACTACAATGAGCAGTTCTTC. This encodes CASSYPRENYNEQFF.

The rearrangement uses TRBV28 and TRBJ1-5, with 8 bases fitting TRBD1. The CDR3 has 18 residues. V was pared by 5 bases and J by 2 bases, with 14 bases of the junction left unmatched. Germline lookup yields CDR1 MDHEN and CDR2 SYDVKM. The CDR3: CASSTRRGQGAGNQPQHF. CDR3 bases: TGTGCCAGCAGTACCCGACGTGGGCAGGGGGCGGGCAATCAGCCCCAGCATTTT.

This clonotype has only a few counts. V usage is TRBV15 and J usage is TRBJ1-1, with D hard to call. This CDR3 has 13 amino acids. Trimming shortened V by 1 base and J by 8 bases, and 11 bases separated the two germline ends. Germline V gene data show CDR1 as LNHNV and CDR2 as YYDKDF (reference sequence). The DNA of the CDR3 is TGTGCCACCAGCAGAGCCGGATTCCCCGAAGCTTTCTTT. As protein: CATSRAGFPEAFF.

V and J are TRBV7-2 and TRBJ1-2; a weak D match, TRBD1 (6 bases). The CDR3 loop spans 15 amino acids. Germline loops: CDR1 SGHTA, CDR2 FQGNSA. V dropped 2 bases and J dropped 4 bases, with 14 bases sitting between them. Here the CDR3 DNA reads TGTGCCAGCAGCTTAAGGGACACGGCTGTCTATGGCTACACCTTC. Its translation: CASSLRDTAVYGYTF. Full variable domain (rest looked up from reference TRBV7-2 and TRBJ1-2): GAGVSQSPSNKVTEKGKDVELRCDPISGHTALYWYRQSLGQGLEFLIYFQGNSAPDKSGLPSDRFSAERTGGSVSTLTIQRTQQEDSAVYLCASSLRDTAVYGYTFGSGTRLTVV.

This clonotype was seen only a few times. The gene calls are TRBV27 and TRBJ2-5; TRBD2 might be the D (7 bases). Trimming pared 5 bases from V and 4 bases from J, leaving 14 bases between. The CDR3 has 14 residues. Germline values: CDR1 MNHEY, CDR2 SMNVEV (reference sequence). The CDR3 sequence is CASSRTGRGETQYF. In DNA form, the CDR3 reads TGTGCCAGCAGTCGAACAGGGAGGGGAGAGACCCAGTACTTC.